This paragraph covers one TCR beta chain sequence. Its antigen is still unknown. No clone much larger than this one lies a single base away; base qualities are absent. Whole blood was collected in K2EDTA tubes by collaborating institutions according to the institutions' own protocols. For TCRbeta analysis, collaborators shipped samples in one of three forms: frozen whole blood, isolated PBMCs, or DNA extracted from either of those sample types. The sample belongs to a study of blood T cell repertoires in COVID-19 (dated by TCRdb to between 2020 and 2021). About the study as a whole: Samples from collaborators originated in the United States, Italy and Spain and spanned both the acute and convalescent phases of COVID-19. The material from the prospective study consisted of cDNA or gDNA derived from T cells, B-cell-depleted T cells, or PBMCs. The dataset comprised deeply sampled blood TCRbeta repertoires from subjects exposed to, actively infected with, or recovered from COVID-19. A freely available public database, intended as a resource for researchers studying the immune response to SARS-CoV-2, is where the repertoires were released. Samples came from the ongoing ImmuneRACE study (first 160 participants) plus 1,254 subjects from 6 global collaborators. Nearly every sample came with metadata listing a de-identified subject ID, COVID-19 status, age in years and sex. Where available, HLA class I and class II types were obtained from metadata supplied by the sample provider rather than from assay-based typing. General study outcomes and caveats: How much clinical and demographic metadata was included differed by source and by participant, and the metadata was provided uncurated.

TCRbeta CDR3 regions were amplified from genomic DNA using the immunoSEQ Assay, a bias-controlled multiplex PCR. In the original analysis: Nucleated cell counts per sample were estimated from amplification of reference gene primers within the assay. To quantify the absolute abundance of each unique TCRbeta CDR3 rearrangement, sequence reads were collapsed and filtered. For each sample, productive Simpson clonality was calculated by taking the square root of Simpson's diversity index across productive rearrangements. As stored in TCRdb, this immuneACCESS dataset retains in-frame rearrangements with V and J assigned. A fraction of the clones does not appear; measured against another copy, unresolved V genes explain less than half of the discrepancy, and the remainder lacks a known reason. The V and J calls and clone size come from that table; D and trimming were worked out from the DNA. The sample includes approximately 180,000 clones, with 87% observed a single time. The top ten constitute 20% to 25% of the sample.

V was cut back by 4 bases and J by 7 bases, leaving a gap of 16 bases between them. Reading the germline V gene (reference sequence) gives CDR1 LNHDA and CDR2 SQIVND. There are 15 amino acids in the CDR3, from cysteine to phenylalanine inclusive. Just the 45-base CDR3 DNA is kept, in frame starting at base 1. The sequence was collected from a man between 60 and 75 years old with active or convalescent COVID-19. The sequencing input was peripheral blood. The sequence is built from TRBV19 and TRBJ1-4, with the D segment identity uncertain. The DNA sequence is given as TGTGCCAGTAGTACGAGGAGGCAAGGAAGTGAAAAACTGTTTTTT. Translated, this is CASSTRRQGSEKLFF.